The present entry profiles one T cell receptor (beta chain) with its context. Its specificity is not known. This sample stems from a study of siplizumab effects on memory and regulatory T cells. Broader study findings: In unstimulated cells, naive T cells appeared more diverse than memory T cells and seemed major alloresponse contributors. Proliferating CD4+ or CD8+ clones, roughly 75-95% of them, lacked an assignable naive or memory phenotype.

This CDR3 contains 14 residues. Germline CDR1 reads SGHVS; CDR2 reads FNYEAQ. V dropped 0 bases and J dropped 7 bases, with 11 bases sitting between them. Assay: immunoSEQ multiplex PCR; the TCRdb copy retains only in-frame clones and omits some. The sample yields 98,000 or so clones, over 90% seen once. Sequencing was performed on Tregs sorted from blood. This clonotype was obtained from a human donor in good health. The chain couples TRBV7-6 to TRBJ2-3; no clear D gene. In DNA form, the CDR3 reads TGTGCCAGCAGCTTAGCGCGTAGTATCCATACGCAGTATTTT. Its translation is CASSLARSIHTQYF.